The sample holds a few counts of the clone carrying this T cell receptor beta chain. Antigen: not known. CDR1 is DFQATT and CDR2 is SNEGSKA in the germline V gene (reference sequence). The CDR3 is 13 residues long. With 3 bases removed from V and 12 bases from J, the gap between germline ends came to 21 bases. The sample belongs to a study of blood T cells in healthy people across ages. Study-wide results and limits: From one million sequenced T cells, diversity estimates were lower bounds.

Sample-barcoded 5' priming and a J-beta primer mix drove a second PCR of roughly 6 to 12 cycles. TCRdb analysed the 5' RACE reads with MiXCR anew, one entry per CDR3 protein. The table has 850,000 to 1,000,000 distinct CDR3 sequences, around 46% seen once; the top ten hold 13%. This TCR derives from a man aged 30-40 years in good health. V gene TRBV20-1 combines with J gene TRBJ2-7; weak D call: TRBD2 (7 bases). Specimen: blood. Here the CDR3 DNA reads TGCAGTGCTAGTGACGGCCCGGGGGGCGTGGGGTACTTC. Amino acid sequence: CSASDGPGGVGYF.